This T cell receptor (beta chain) was documented in a study of early T cells in non-severe SARS-CoV-2 infection. Study-wide context: Unsorted whole-blood RNA was sequenced in bulk, leaving chains unpaired.

Study-wide findings and caveats: Private and CD4 specificities were missed by VDJdb matching, which favored anti-spike CD8 responses.

From germline, CDR1 is SGHNT and CDR2 YYREEE (reference sequence). Trimming removed 2 bases at V and 9 bases at J, with 9 bases between. The CDR3 totals 12 residues. Each CDR3 protein is one row after TCRdb ran MiXCR on the 5' RACE reads. This sample has approximately 47,000 distinct CDR3 sequences; approximately 5.7% occur once, and the top ten carry approximately 6.9%. This clonotype has ten or more counts. Antigen specificity is unknown. This chain uses TRBV5-4 with TRBJ2-1; no definite D call. This TCR came from an adult who was a healthcare worker with PCR-confirmed SARS-CoV-2 infection or an uninfected control (not recorded which). Sequenced material: whole blood, taken at baseline. The CDR3 DNA follows: TGTGCCAGCAGCTTTTCATCCGGTGAGCAGTTCTTC. This gives the protein CASSFSSGEQFF.